This T cell receptor (beta chain) was observed in a study of T cell responses to AZD1222 COVID-19 vaccine. This table comes from immunoSEQ multiplex PCR, and its TCRdb copy is limited to in-frame clones, with some not included. This table holds 160,000 or so clones, over 80% found once. Study-level results: Two AZD1222 administrations were followed by greater Spike-specific TCR breadth and depth.

As for this clone: Its antigen remains unidentified.

The CDR3 has 14 residues. The V end was cut by 0 bases, the J end by 3 bases, with 9 bases between. Germline-derived CDR1 and CDR2 are GTSNPN and SVGIG (reference sequence). The material sequenced was peripheral blood, taken on day 0 of AZD1222 vaccination. The rearrangement links TRBV30 to TRBJ1-5; D is possibly TRBD1 (5 bases). This sequence originates from an adult in good health. The CDR3 sequence: CAWSVGDLNQPQHF. The DNA for the CDR3 is TGTGCCTGGAGTGTGGGGGACCTCAATCAGCCCCAGCATTTT.